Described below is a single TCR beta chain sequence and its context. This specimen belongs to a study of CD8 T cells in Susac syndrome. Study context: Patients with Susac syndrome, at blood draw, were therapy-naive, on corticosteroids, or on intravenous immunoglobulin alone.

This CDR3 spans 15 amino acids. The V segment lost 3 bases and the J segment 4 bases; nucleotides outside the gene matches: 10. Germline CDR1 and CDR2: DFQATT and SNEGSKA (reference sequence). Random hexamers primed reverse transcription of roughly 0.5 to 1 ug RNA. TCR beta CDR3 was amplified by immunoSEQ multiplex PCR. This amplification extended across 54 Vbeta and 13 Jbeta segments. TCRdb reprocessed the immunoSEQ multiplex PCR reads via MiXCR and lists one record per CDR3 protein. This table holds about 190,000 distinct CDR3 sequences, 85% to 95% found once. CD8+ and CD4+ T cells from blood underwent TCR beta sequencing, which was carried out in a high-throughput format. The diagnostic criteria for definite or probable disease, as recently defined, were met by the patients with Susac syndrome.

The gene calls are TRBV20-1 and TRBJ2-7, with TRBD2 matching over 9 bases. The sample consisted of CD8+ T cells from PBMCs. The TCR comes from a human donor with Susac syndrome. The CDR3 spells CSARGTSGSPYEQYF. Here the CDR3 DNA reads TGCAGTGCTAGGGGTACTAGCGGGTCTCCTTACGAGCAGTACTTC.